This T cell receptor beta chain appears in the sequencing data of a study of T cells in Graves' hyperthyroidism and ophthalmopathy. Study at large: Peripheral blood was obtained at initial diagnosis, preceding any treatment.

Study results and caveats: Using 13 V-J features, a model discriminated ophthalmopathy from stable hyperthyroidism. Ophthalmopathy onset followed model prediction by a median approximately 6.2 months.

This CDR3 has 13 amino acids. Per germline, CDR1 LNHDA and CDR2 SQIVND (reference sequence). Amplification targeted TCR beta CDR3 regions from RNA transcripts. RT-PCR in the first round (using the HTBI primer set) targeted the TCR CDR3. Each CDR3 protein is one row after TCRdb ran MiXCR on the multiplex PCR reads. The sample lists over 200,000 distinct CDR3 sequences; about 17% were seen once. In the case of this clonotype: Its antigen is as yet unknown. An end of the junction does not agree with germline; a read error may underlie this.

Reasons for excluding patients were uncontrolled infection, other autoimmune disease, pregnancy or lactation. The specimen was blood. The clonotype originates from a man aged 35 to 55 with Graves' hyperthyroidism. The V call is TRBV19, the J call TRBJ2-2; D may be TRBD1 or TRBD2 (5 bases each). The CDR3 sequence is CASSTPGTGEPFF. CDR3 coding DNA: TGTGCCAGTAGTACCCCAGGGACCGGGGAGCCGTTTTTT. The full variable domain, its missing parts supplied by reference TRBV19 and TRBJ2-2, is DGGITQSPKYLFRKEGQNVTLSCEQNLNHDAMYWYRQDPGQGLRLIYYSQIVNDFQKGDIAEGYSVSREKKESFPLTVTSAQKNPTAFYLCASSTPGTGEPFFGEGSRLTVL.